Listed below are T cell receptor beta chains from one sample, sequenced in a study of blood T cell repertoires in COVID-19. The table came from immunoSEQ multiplex PCR; TCRdb's copy has only in-frame clones and leaves some out. The table shows approximately 23,000 clones, with 70% to 90% occurring only once. Sequencing was done on a sample of peripheral blood. These TCRs come from a woman at least 80 years old with active COVID-19. Both conserved end residues are part of each CDR3. The D gene is left open where the match is weak. A row's size may be missing; if present it is once, few, many or a size class.

v_call: TRBV29-1; j_call: TRBJ1-6; clone_size: -; d_call: -; cdr3_nt: TGCAGCGTTGGACCGGGCGGGGGTTCACCCCTCCACTTT; cdr3_aa: CSVGPGGGSPLHF
v_call: TRBV10-3; j_call: TRBJ2-2; clone_size: -; d_call: TRBD1; cdr3_nt: TGTGCCATCAGGGACCCGGGACAGGGTCCGACCGGGGAGCTGTTTTTT; cdr3_aa: CAIRDPGQGPTGELFF
v_call: TRBV6-2/TRBV6-3; j_call: TRBJ2-3; clone_size: once; d_call: TRBD2; cdr3_nt: TGTGCCAGCAGTCAGCGGGGGGGCCCCACAGATACGCAGTATTTT; cdr3_aa: CASSQRGGPTDTQYF
v_call: TRBV3-1/TRBV3-2; j_call: TRBJ2-7; clone_size: -; d_call: -; cdr3_nt: TGTGCCAGCAGCCAAGTCCCATACGAGCAGTACTTC; cdr3_aa: CASSQVPYEQYF
v_call: TRBV24-1; j_call: TRBJ2-5; clone_size: -; d_call: -; cdr3_nt: TGTGCCACCAGTGATTGCCGGGGGATGGAGACCCAGTACTTC; cdr3_aa: CATSDCRGMETQYF
v_call: TRBV3-1/TRBV3-2; j_call: TRBJ1-2; clone_size: -; d_call: -; cdr3_nt: TGTGCCAGCAGCCCCTGGCGCAGGGAGGATGGCTACACCTTC; cdr3_aa: CASSPWRREDGYTF
v_call: TRBV15; j_call: TRBJ2-1; clone_size: -; d_call: -; cdr3_nt: TGTGCCACCAGCAGAGATCGGGTCCCGGGCAATGAGCAGTTCTTC; cdr3_aa: CATSRDRVPGNEQFF
v_call: TRBV7-9; j_call: TRBJ2-2; clone_size: once; d_call: -; cdr3_nt: TGTGCCAGCAGCGCGCCTACAGGGTGGAACACCGGGGAGCTGTTTTTT; cdr3_aa: CASSAPTGWNTGELFF
v_call: TRBV6-5; j_call: TRBJ1-6; clone_size: -; d_call: -; cdr3_nt: TGTGCCAGCAGTTCGGGACACCCGGCGGGTTCACCCCTCCACTTT; cdr3_aa: CASSSGHPAGSPLHF
v_call: TRBV2; j_call: TRBJ1-5; clone_size: few; d_call: TRBD1; cdr3_nt: TGTGCCAGCAGTGAAGGTCCGGCAGGGGGCCAGCCCCAGCATTTT; cdr3_aa: CASSEGPAGGQPQHF
v_call: TRBV6-5; j_call: TRBJ2-7; clone_size: once; d_call: TRBD1; cdr3_nt: TGTGCCACCGACTTACCGACAGGGCGAGAGCAGTACTTC; cdr3_aa: CATDLPTGREQYF
v_call: TRBV4-3; j_call: TRBJ1-6; clone_size: -; d_call: -; cdr3_nt: TGCGCCAGCAGCCAGGGGGCTAGAGACTCACCCCTCCACTTT; cdr3_aa: CASSQGARDSPLHF
v_call: TRBV6-5; j_call: TRBJ1-4; clone_size: -; d_call: TRBD1; cdr3_nt: TGTGCCAGCAGTCCCGGGACAGCAACTAATGAAAAACTGTTTTTT; cdr3_aa: CASSPGTATNEKLFF
v_call: TRBV3-1/TRBV3-2; j_call: TRBJ2-1; clone_size: -; d_call: TRBD2; cdr3_nt: TGTGCCAGCAGCCAAGATTGGGCACTAGCGGGGGGGGATGAGCAGTTCTTC; cdr3_aa: CASSQDWALAGGDEQFF
v_call: TRBV3-1/TRBV3-2; j_call: TRBJ2-7; clone_size: -; d_call: TRBD2; cdr3_nt: TGTGCCAGCAGCCCTAGCGGGGGGACGACCTACGAGCAGTACTTC; cdr3_aa: CASSPSGGTTYEQYF
v_call: TRBV4-2; j_call: TRBJ2-3; clone_size: -; d_call: TRBD2; cdr3_nt: TGTGCCAGCAGCCTTAGCGGGACTAGCACAGATACGCAGTATTTT; cdr3_aa: CASSLSGTSTDTQYF
v_call: TRBV9; j_call: TRBJ2-1; clone_size: -; d_call: TRBD2; cdr3_nt: TGTGCCAGCAGCGTAGGTAGCGGGGGGGCCTACAATGAGCAGTTCTTC; cdr3_aa: CASSVGSGGAYNEQFF
v_call: TRBV5-4; j_call: TRBJ1-2; clone_size: -; d_call: -; cdr3_nt: TGTGCCAGCAGCTTGGTCGACTCGGGAGGGGGCTATGGCTACACCTTC; cdr3_aa: CASSLVDSGGGYGYTF
v_call: TRBV3-1/TRBV3-2; j_call: TRBJ2-7; clone_size: -; d_call: -; cdr3_nt: TGTGCCAGCAGCCAGGGTCGCAGGTACGAGCAGTACTTC; cdr3_aa: CASSQGRRYEQYF
v_call: TRBV7-9; j_call: TRBJ1-2; clone_size: -; d_call: -; cdr3_nt: TGTGCCAGCAGCTCTTCCGGTACCGGACAGACTATCTATGGCTACACCTTC; cdr3_aa: CASSSSGTGQTIYGYTF
v_call: TRBV3-1/TRBV3-2; j_call: TRBJ2-3; clone_size: once; d_call: -; cdr3_nt: TGTGCCAGCAGCCCTACCACTGTCCAATCGCAGTATTTT; cdr3_aa: CASSPTTVQSQYF
v_call: TRBV29-1; j_call: TRBJ2-7; clone_size: -; d_call: TRBD2; cdr3_nt: TGCAGCGTTGAATGGGCAGGGAGGGACGAGCAGTACTTC; cdr3_aa: CSVEWAGRDEQYF
v_call: TRBV3-1/TRBV3-2; j_call: TRBJ1-2; clone_size: once; d_call: TRBD1; cdr3_nt: TGTGCCAGCTCTTCGACAGGGAGTAACTATGGCTACACCTTC; cdr3_aa: CASSSTGSNYGYTF
v_call: TRBV7-9; j_call: TRBJ1-1; clone_size: -; d_call: -; cdr3_nt: TGTGCCAGCAACCCGGTCGTGGGAGGGGCAGTGTCGAATACTGAAGCTTTCTTT; cdr3_aa: CASNPVVGGAVSNTEAFF
v_call: TRBV7-2; j_call: TRBJ2-5; clone_size: -; d_call: TRBD2; cdr3_nt: TGTGCCAGCAGCTTAGTCATTACCCCGGGAGGAGGGACCCAGTACTTC; cdr3_aa: CASSLVITPGGGTQYF
v_call: TRBV2; j_call: TRBJ1-1; clone_size: -; d_call: -; cdr3_nt: TGTGCCAGCAGTGAAGGTGGGGCAGGTGATGAAGCTTTCTTT; cdr3_aa: CASSEGGAGDEAFF
v_call: TRBV4-1; j_call: TRBJ2-1; clone_size: once; d_call: TRBD2; cdr3_nt: TGCGCCAGCAGCCAAGAAGTTAGCGGGGGAAACAATGAGCAGTTCTTC; cdr3_aa: CASSQEVSGGNNEQFF
v_call: TRBV12-3/TRBV12-4; j_call: TRBJ2-7; clone_size: -; d_call: TRBD2; cdr3_nt: TGTGCCAGCAGTTTTGGACTAGCGGGGACCCACGACTTC; cdr3_aa: CASSFGLAGTHDF
v_call: TRBV7-2; j_call: TRBJ1-1; clone_size: -; d_call: -; cdr3_nt: TGTGCCAGCAGCTACACAGGGTCCCTGCATGAAGCTTTCTTT; cdr3_aa: CASSYTGSLHEAFF
v_call: TRBV9; j_call: TRBJ2-1; clone_size: once; d_call: -; cdr3_nt: TGTGCCAGCAGCCCTAGGTCGGGGGGCCAAGGGAATGAGCAGTTCTTC; cdr3_aa: CASSPRSGGQGNEQFF
v_call: TRBV9; j_call: TRBJ2-1; clone_size: -; d_call: TRBD1; cdr3_nt: TGTGCCAGCAGTGGGACAGCCTTGTACAATGAGCAGTTCTTC; cdr3_aa: CASSGTALYNEQFF
v_call: TRBV12-5; j_call: TRBJ2-7; clone_size: -; d_call: TRBD2; cdr3_nt: TGTGCTAGTGGTTTGGTACTGCGACTAGCGGGGTCCCACGAGCAGTACTTC; cdr3_aa: CASGLVLRLAGSHEQYF
v_call: TRBV6-6; j_call: TRBJ1-1; clone_size: few; d_call: -; cdr3_nt: TGTGCCAGCAGTTCGCCAGGGAAAAACACTGAAGCTTTCTTT; cdr3_aa: CASSSPGKNTEAFF